What follows are 6 T cell receptor beta chains derived from one specimen sequenced in a study of neurological immune-mediated disorders. TCRdb analysed the 5' RACE reads with MiXCR anew, one entry per CDR3 protein. Here the sample spans 110,000 or so distinct CDR3 sequences, approximately 3.2% being singletons. Sequenced material: PBMCs. Receptor source: a woman in her 30s with multiple sclerosis.

This clonotype appeared many times. V is TRBV20-1 and J is TRBJ2-7; 9 bases fit TRBD1. The CDR3 covers 14 residues. V was clipped by 1 base and J by 3 bases; unmatched bases: 4. CDR1 is DFQATT and CDR2 is SNEGSKA in the germline V gene (reference sequence). The CDR3 DNA reads as TGCAGTGCTAGAGCCCCGGGACAGGGCTACGAGCAGTACTTC. Translation gives CSARAPGQGYEQYF.

This clonotype was picked up a small number of times. It may be a read error: a sequence one base away is much more abundant. The chain joins TRBV4-3 to TRBJ1-5; no definite D call. This CDR3 contains 15 residues. Germline V CDR1 and CDR2: LGHNA, YSLEER. Trimming removed 0 bases from V and 7 bases from J, with 13 bases in between. The CDR3 DNA reads as TGCGCCAGCAGCCAAGACCCGAAGGGCAGACAGCCCCAGCATTTT. The encoded protein is CASSQDPKGRQPQHF.

The chain has TRBV5-1 and TRBJ2-3; D uncertain. Trimming removed 3 bases from V and 0 bases from J, with 11 bases in between. This CDR3 has 15 amino acids. The V gene's germline CDR1 is SGHRS and CDR2 YFSETQ. This chain's CDR3 is CASSSQWSSTDTQYF. The DNA for the CDR3 is TGCGCCAGCAGCTCCCAGTGGTCCAGCACAGATACGCAGTATTTT.

This clonotype was counted ten times or more. The CDR3 coding sequence is TGTGCCAGCAGTAGGGAGTTCGGGGACCCTAATGAAAAACTGTTTTTT. Residues: CASSREFGDPNEKLFF. The V and J genes are TRBV7-9 and TRBJ1-4; tentative D call: TRBD1 (5 bases). Germline V gene sequence: CDR1 SEHNR, CDR2 FQNEAQ (reference sequence). The CDR3 runs to 16 residues. The V and J ends lost 6 bases and 3 bases respectively, with 17 bases between them. Full variable domain (outside the CDR3, taken from reference TRBV7-9 and TRBJ1-4): DTGVSQNPRHKITKRGQNVTFRCDPISEHNRLYWYRQTLGQGPEFLTYFQNEAQLEKSRLLSDRFSAERPKGSFSTLEIQRTEQGDSAMYLCASSREFGDPNEKLFFGSGTQLSVL.

This clonotype was seen many times. The chain combines TRBV4-3 with TRBJ2-1; 11 bases agree with TRBD2. This CDR3 comprises 20 residues. Germline CDR1 is LGHNA and CDR2 is YSLEER. Losses at the gene ends were 1 base for V and 7 bases for J; bases not matched to a gene: 18. The CDR3 loop is CASSQVTKAGLAGGLNEQFF. The DNA for the CDR3 is TGCGCCAGCAGCCAAGTAACGAAGGCGGGTCTAGCGGGGGGCCTTAATGAGCAGTTCTTC.

This clonotype was seen many times. The chain carries TRBV20-1 and TRBJ1-6, with D perhaps TRBD1 (6 bases). This CDR3 has 13 amino acids. Germline lookup yields CDR1 DFQATT and CDR2 SNEGSKA (reference sequence). The V end lost 5 bases, the J end lost 5 bases, and 10 bases lay between the germline ends. This chain's CDR3 is CSARDINNSPLHF. As DNA, the CDR3 is TGCAGTGCTCGGGACATAAATAATTCACCCCTCCACTTT.